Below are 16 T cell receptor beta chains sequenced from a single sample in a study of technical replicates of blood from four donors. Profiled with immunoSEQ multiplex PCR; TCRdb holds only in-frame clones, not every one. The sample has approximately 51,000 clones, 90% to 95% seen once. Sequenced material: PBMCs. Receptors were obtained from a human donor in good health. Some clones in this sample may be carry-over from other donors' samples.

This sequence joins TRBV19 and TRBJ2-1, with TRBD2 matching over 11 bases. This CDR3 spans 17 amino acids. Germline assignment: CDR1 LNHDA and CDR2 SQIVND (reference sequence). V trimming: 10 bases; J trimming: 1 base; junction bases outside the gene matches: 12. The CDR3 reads CATSTGTSGPSYNEQFF. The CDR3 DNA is TGTGCCACCTCAACCGGGACTAGCGGCCCTTCCTACAATGAGCAGTTCTTC.

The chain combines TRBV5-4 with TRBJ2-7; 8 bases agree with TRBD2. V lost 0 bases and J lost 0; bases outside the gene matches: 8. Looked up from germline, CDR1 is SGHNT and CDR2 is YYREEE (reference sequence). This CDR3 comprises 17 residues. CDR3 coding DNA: TGTGCCAGCAGCTTGGCATCCAGCGGGGGCTCCTCCTACGAGCAGTACTTC. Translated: CASSLASSGGSSYEQYF.

CDR3 residues: CASSPGTGPAAYF. As DNA, the CDR3 is TGTGCCAGCAGTCCCGGGACAGGGCCGGCCGCGTACTTC. The chain combines TRBV6-5 with TRBJ2-5; 9 nucleotides align to TRBD1. Trimming removed 5 bases from V and 13 bases from J; junction bases left unmatched: 11. Germline V CDR1 and CDR2: MNHEY, SVGAGI. CDR3 length equals 13 residues.

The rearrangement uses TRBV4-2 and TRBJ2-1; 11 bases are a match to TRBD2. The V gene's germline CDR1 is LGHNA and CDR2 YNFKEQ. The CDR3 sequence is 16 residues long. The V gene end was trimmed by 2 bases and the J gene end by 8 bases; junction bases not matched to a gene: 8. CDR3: CASSQMGTSGRYEQFF. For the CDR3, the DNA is TGTGCCAGCAGCCAAATGGGAACTAGCGGGAGATATGAGCAGTTCTTC.

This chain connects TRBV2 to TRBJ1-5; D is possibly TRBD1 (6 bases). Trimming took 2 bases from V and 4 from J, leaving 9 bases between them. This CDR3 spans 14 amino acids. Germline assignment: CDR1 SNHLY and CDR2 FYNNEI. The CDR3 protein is CASSERQGNQPQHF. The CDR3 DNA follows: TGTGCCAGCAGTGAACGCCAGGGGAATCAGCCCCAGCATTTT.

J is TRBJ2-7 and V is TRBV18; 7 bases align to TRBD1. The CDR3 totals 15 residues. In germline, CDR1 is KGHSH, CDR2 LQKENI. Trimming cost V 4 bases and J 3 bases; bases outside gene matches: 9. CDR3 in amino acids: CASSLTGQPYYEQYF. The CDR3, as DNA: TGTGCCAGCTCACTAACGGGACAGCCTTACTACGAGCAGTACTTC. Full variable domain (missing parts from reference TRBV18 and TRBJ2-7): NAGVMQNPRHLVRRRGQEARLRCSPMKGHSHVYWYRQLPEEGLKFMVYLQKENIIDESGMPKERFSAEFPKEGPSILRIQQVVRGDSAAYFCASSLTGQPYYEQYFGPGTRLTVT.

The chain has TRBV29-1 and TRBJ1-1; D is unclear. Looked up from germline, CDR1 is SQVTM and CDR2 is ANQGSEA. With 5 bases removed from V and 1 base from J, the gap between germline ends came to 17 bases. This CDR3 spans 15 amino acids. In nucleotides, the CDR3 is TGCAGCGTTTTGGAAGACGGTGGGCCGAACACTGAAGCTTTCTTT. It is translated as CSVLEDGGPNTEAFF.

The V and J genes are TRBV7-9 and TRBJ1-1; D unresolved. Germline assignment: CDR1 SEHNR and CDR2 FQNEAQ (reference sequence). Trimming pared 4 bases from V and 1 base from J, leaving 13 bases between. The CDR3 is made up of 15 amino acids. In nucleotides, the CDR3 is TGTGCCAGCAGCTCCCTAGCACTCGGGAACACTGAAGCTTTCTTT. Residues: CASSSLALGNTEAFF.

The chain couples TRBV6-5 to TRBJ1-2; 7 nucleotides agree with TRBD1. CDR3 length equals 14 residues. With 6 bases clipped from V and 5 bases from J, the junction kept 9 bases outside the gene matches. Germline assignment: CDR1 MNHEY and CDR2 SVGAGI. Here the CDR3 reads CASSSTGFNYGYTF. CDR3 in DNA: TGTGCCAGCAGCTCGACAGGGTTCAATTATGGCTACACCTTC.

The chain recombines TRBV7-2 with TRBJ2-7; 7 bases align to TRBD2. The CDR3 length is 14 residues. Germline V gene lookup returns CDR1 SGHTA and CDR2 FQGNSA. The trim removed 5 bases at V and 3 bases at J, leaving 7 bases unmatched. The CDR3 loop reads CASSPSGRNYEQYF. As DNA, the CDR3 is TGTGCCAGCAGCCCTAGCGGACGGAACTACGAGCAGTACTTC.

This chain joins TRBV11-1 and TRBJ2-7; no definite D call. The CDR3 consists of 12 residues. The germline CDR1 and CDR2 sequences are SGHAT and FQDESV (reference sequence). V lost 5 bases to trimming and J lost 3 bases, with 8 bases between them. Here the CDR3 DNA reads TGTGCCAGCAGCCGTGACAACTACGAGCAGTACTTC. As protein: CASSRDNYEQYF. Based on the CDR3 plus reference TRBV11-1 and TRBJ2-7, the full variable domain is EAEVAQSPRYKITEKSQAVAFWCDPISGHATLYWYRQILGQGPELLVQFQDESVVDDSQLPKDRFSAERLKGVDSTLKIQPAELGDSAMYLCASSRDNYEQYFGPGTRLTVT.

This CDR3 is CASSPSVGWGEAFF. CDR3 bases: TGTGCCAGCAGCCCTAGCGTCGGGTGGGGAGAAGCTTTCTTT. The chain joins TRBV27 to TRBJ1-1; no firm D call. The germline gives CDR1 MNHEY, CDR2 SMNVEV (reference sequence). Trimming shortened V by 6 bases and J by 8 bases, and 19 bases separated the two germline ends. The CDR3 is made up of 14 amino acids.

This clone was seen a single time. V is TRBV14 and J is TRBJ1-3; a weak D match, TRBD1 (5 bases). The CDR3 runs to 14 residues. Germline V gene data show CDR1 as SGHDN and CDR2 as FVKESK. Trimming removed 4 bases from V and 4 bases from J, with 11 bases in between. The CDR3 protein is CASSPARGGNTIYF. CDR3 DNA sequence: TGTGCCAGCAGCCCCGCCCGGGGGGGAAACACCATATATTTT. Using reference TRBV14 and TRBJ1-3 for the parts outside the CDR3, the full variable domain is EAGVTQFPSHSVIEKGQTVTLRCDPISGHDNLYWYRRVMGKEIKFLLHFVKESKQDESGMPNNRFLAERTGGTYSTLKVQPAELEDSGVYFCASSPARGGNTIYFGEGSWLTVV.

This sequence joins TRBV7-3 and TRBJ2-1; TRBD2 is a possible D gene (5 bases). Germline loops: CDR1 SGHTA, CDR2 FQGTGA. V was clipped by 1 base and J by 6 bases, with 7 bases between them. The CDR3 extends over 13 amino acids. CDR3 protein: CASSLRGSNEQFF. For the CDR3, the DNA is TGTGCCAGCAGCTTAAGAGGGAGCAATGAGCAGTTCTTC.

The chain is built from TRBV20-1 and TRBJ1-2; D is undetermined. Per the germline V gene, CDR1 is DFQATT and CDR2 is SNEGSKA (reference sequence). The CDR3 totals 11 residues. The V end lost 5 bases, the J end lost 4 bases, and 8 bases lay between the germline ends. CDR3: CSAPDTYGYTF. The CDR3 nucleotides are TGCAGTGCTCCCGACACCTATGGCTACACCTTC.

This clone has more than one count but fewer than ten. The CDR3, as DNA: TGTGCCAGCAGCTTAGAGGGCGGGACGGCCTACGAGCAGTACTTC. Encoded protein: CASSLEGGTAYEQYF. This chain links TRBV13 with TRBJ2-7; possibly TRBD2 for D (6 bases). Between the trimmed V and J ends, which lost 1 base and 2 bases, there was a span of 12 bases. The CDR3 extends over 15 amino acids. Germline values: CDR1 PRHDT, CDR2 FYEKMQ (reference sequence).